These 10 T cell receptor beta chains share one sample of origin, sequenced in a study of shared clonotypes between healthy human individuals. Here immunoSEQ multiplex PCR was the method, and the copy in TCRdb shows in-frame clones only, minus some. The repertoire holds some 2,500,000 clones, with approximately 94% as singletons. The sequencing input was naive CD4+ T cells from PBMCs. Subset meaning: CD45RA+ positively selected. The source of these receptors is a man younger than 30 in good health. Some clones in this sample may be carry-over from other donors' samples.

Worth noting for this clone: This sample includes further DNA sequences coding for the same CDR3. Written as DNA, the CDR3 is TGTGCCAGCAGCTTCGGATCGGGTCAGCCCCAGCATTTT. Its translation is CASSFGSGQPQHF. The chain combines TRBV11-2 with TRBJ1-5; the D is unclear. The CDR3 spans 13 residues. Between the trimmed V and J ends, which lost 3 bases and 6 bases, there was a span of 9 bases. Germline-derived CDR1 and CDR2 are SGHAT and FQNNGV.

This clone was counted once. The CDR3 DNA sequence: TGTGCCAGCAGCCAAGATCCCTTGGCTACCAAAAACATTCAGTACTTC. It is translated as CASSQDPLATKNIQYF. V is TRBV4-2 and J is TRBJ2-4; D remains unclear. Germline-derived CDR1 and CDR2 are LGHNA and YNFKEQ. V lost 0 bases, J lost 2 bases, and 11 bases lay in between. This CDR3 spans 16 amino acids.

A note on this clone: The same CDR3 is also encoded by other DNA sequences in this sample. This chain connects TRBV7-8 to TRBJ2-1; D is undetermined. V lost 1 base, J lost 6 bases, and 7 bases lay in between. This CDR3 is 13 amino acids long. Germline values: CDR1 SGHVS, CDR2 FQNEAQ. CDR3 in amino acids: CASSLGPSNEQFF. CDR3 nucleotides: TGTGCCAGCAGCTTAGGGCCGAGCAATGAGCAGTTCTTC.

The rearrangement links TRBV28 to TRBJ1-1; tentative D call: TRBD1 (5 bases). Per the germline V gene, CDR1 is MDHEN and CDR2 is SYDVKM. Trimming left V 7 bases short and J 2 bases short, with 14 bases between. This CDR3 is 14 amino acids long. In nucleotides, the CDR3 is TGTGCCAGCACCTCGAGAAGGGGAAACACTGAAGCTTTCTTT. Protein product: CASTSRRGNTEAFF.

V and J are TRBV10-3 and TRBJ2-5; TRBD1 might be the D (6 bases). Germline V gene sequence: CDR1 ENHRY, CDR2 SYGVKD. The CDR3 runs 14 residues. V was clipped by 7 bases and J by 2 bases, with 14 bases between them. Written as DNA, the CDR3 is TGTGCCATCAACAACAGGGCATCTCAAGAGACCCAGTACTTC. It translates to CAINNRASQETQYF.

This rearrangement joins TRBV27 to TRBJ1-4; D may be TRBD1 (5 bases). V shed 5 bases and J shed 4 bases, with 14 bases lying between them. Germline-derived CDR1 and CDR2 are MNHEY and SMNVEV (reference sequence). This CDR3 has 15 residues. In DNA, the CDR3 is TGTGCCAGCAGTAACCCCGGGGCTTTTAATGAAAAACTGTTTTTT. It translates to CASSNPGAFNEKLFF.

V is TRBV25-1 and J is TRBJ2-1; maybe TRBD1 (7 bases). In germline, CDR1 is MGHDK, CDR2 SYGVNS. Trimming left V 5 bases short and J 1 base short, with 15 bases between. This CDR3 has 16 residues. The CDR3 loop reads CASSHLQGGSYNEQFF. The CDR3 nucleotides read TGTGCCAGCAGTCACCTCCAGGGGGGATCCTACAATGAGCAGTTCTTC.

The chain combines TRBV5-1 with TRBJ2-1; 8 nucleotides line up with TRBD1. The CDR3 loop spans 15 amino acids. V lost 3 bases to trimming and J lost 7 bases; unmatched junction nucleotides: 9. Germline V lookup: CDR1 SGHRS, CDR2 YFSETQ. CDR3 in amino acids: CASSWQQGAWNEQFF. The CDR3 bases are TGCGCCAGCAGCTGGCAGCAGGGGGCGTGGAATGAGCAGTTCTTC. Using reference TRBV5-1 and TRBJ2-1 for the parts outside the CDR3, the full variable domain is KAGVTQTPRYLIKTRGQQVTLSCSPISGHRSVSWYQQTPGQGLQFLFEYFSETQRNKGNFPGRFSGRQFSNSRSEMNVSTLELGDSALYLCASSWQQGAWNEQFFGPGTRLTVL.

V usage is TRBV10-3 and J usage is TRBJ2-7, with D hard to call. The CDR3 is 12 residues long. V gave up 2 bases and J gave up 6 bases, with 8 bases separating them. Germline CDR1 reads ENHRY; CDR2 reads SYGVKD. CDR3 sequence: CAISENGLEQYF. In DNA form, the CDR3 reads TGTGCCATCAGTGAGAATGGCCTCGAGCAGTACTTC.

V is TRBV5-8 and J is TRBJ2-7, with D unresolved. The CDR3 has 13 residues. V lost 6 bases, J lost 3 bases, and 13 bases lay in between. The germline V gene encodes CDR1 SGHTS and CDR2 YDEGEE. CDR3 sequence (DNA): TGTGCCAGCATCCGTGCCAGAGTCTACGAGCAGTACTTC. Translation: CASIRARVYEQYF.